A selection of T cell receptor beta chains follows, all from one sample in a study of Ad26.COV2.S vaccination and SARS-CoV-2 variants. Sequencing was performed with immunoSEQ multiplex PCR; in TCRdb, only in-frame clones are kept and a portion is missing. The table includes 400,000 to 450,000 clones, 90% detected once. The sample here was peripheral blood, taken in a trial of Ad26.COV2.S vaccine versus placebo. The source is a person between 18 and 65 years old who received the Ad26.COV2.S COVID-19 vaccine or a placebo. Both conserved end residues are part of each CDR3. The D gene is left open where the match is weak.

TRBV4-2,TRBJ1-5,.,TGTGCCAGCAGCCAAGTTGGGGGTGCGGATAGTCAGCCCCAGCATTTT,CASSQVGGADSQPQHF
TRBV7-8,TRBJ1-5,TRBD1,TGTGCCAGCAGCGCTTGGAGGGGGGCAGGGGGCGCAAGCGGCAATCAGCCCCAGCATTTT,CASSAWRGAGGASGNQPQHF
TRBV11-2,TRBJ1-4,.,TGTGCCAGCAGCCTGGGGACGGGTGGGGAAAAACTGTTTTTT,CASSLGTGGEKLFF
TRBV28,TRBJ2-2,TRBD2,TGTGCCAGCAGTCTAGCGGGAGGGCCAACCGGGGAGCTGTTTTTT,CASSLAGGPTGELFF
TRBV12-3/TRBV12-4,TRBJ1-1,.,TGTGCCAGCAGCCCAGACGGGGACACTGAAGCTTTCTTT,CASSPDGDTEAFF
TRBV5-1,TRBJ1-4,.,TGCGCCAGCAGCCTGATGGGTGAAAAACTGTTTTTT,CASSLMGEKLFF
TRBV30,TRBJ2-7,.,TGTGCCTGGAGTGTAGGGGGACACCCCTACGAGCAGTACTTC,CAWSVGGHPYEQYF
TRBV24-1,TRBJ2-7,.,TGTGCCACCAGTCAGGGACCCCCCTACGAGCAGTACTTC,CATSQGPPYEQYF
TRBV7-3,TRBJ2-3,TRBD2,TGTGCCAGCAGCCCAAGCGGGACGGATACGCAGTATTTT,CASSPSGTDTQYF
TRBV5-6,TRBJ2-7,TRBD2,TGTGCCAGCAGCTTGGTGAGCGGGAACGAGCAGTACTTC,CASSLVSGNEQYF
TRBV6-1,TRBJ2-6,TRBD2,TGTGCCAGCAGTGACGACTTTGTCGGGAGGGCCTCAGGAGGGGCCAACGTCCTGACTTTC,CASSDDFVGRASGGANVLTF
TRBV13,TRBJ2-1,TRBD2,TGTGCCAGCAGCTTAGTGTCCAGCGGGACGAACAATGAGCAGTTCTTC,CASSLVSSGTNNEQFF
TRBV3-1/TRBV3-2,TRBJ2-2,TRBD2,TGTGCCAGCAGCCATGGACTAGCGCGTATGGCCGGGGAGCTGTTTTTT,CASSHGLARMAGELFF
TRBV28,TRBJ2-5,.,TGTGCCAGCAGTTCCCCCGGACCATCCTTAGAGACCCAGTACTTC,CASSSPGPSLETQYF
TRBV24-1,TRBJ1-5,.,TGTGCCACCAGTGACCAACCTGGGACGGTGGGAGATCAGCCCCAGCATTTT,CATSDQPGTVGDQPQHF
TRBV7-2,TRBJ2-2,.,TGTGCCAGCAGCTTAGACCCCACTAGCCCGGGGGAGCTGTTTTTT,CASSLDPTSPGELFF
TRBV7-9,TRBJ2-2,.,TGTGCCAGCAGCTTAGTCACCGGGGAGCTGTTTTTT,CASSLVTGELFF